The 25 T cell receptor beta chains below were found in one sample sequenced in a study of shared clonotypes between healthy human individuals. The protocol was immunoSEQ multiplex PCR, while the TCRdb copy is restricted to in-frame clones and leaves out a portion. In the table there are about 1,800,000 clones, about 95% of which are singletons. Selected positively for CCR7 and CD45RO-negative, naive CD8 cells excluded terminally differentiated effector memory CD45RA+ cells. Sequencing input: naive CD8+ T cells sorted from blood. The receptors were sampled from a man between 18 and 29 years old in good health.

On this clone itself: The sample carries other DNA sequences with the same CDR3. The chain employs TRBV7-9 and TRBJ2-3; 11 bases are shared with TRBD2. The CDR3 sequence is 17 residues long. CDR1 and CDR2 (germline): SEHNR, FQNEAQ (reference sequence). V gave up 1 base and J gave up 3 bases; unmatched junction bases: 6. DNA for the CDR3: TGTGCCAGCAGCTTAGTGGGACTAGCGGAGAGTACAGATACGCAGTATTTT. Its translation: CASSLVGLAESTDTQYF. Based on the CDR3 plus reference TRBV7-9 and TRBJ2-3, the full variable domain is DTGVSQNPRHKITKRGQNVTFRCDPISEHNRLYWYRQTLGQGPEFLTYFQNEAQLEKSRLLSDRFSAERPKGSFSTLEIQRTEQGDSAMYLCASSLVGLAESTDTQYFGPGTRLTVL.

The chain has TRBV13 and TRBJ2-2; either TRBD1 or TRBD2 may fit D (5 bases each). CDR3 length: 15 residues. V dropped 0 bases and J dropped 6 bases, with 11 bases sitting between them. CDR1 and CDR2 (germline): PRHDT, FYEKMQ (reference sequence). The CDR3 loop is CASSLGLGGAGELFF. The CDR3 coding sequence is TGTGCCAGCAGCTTAGGCCTTGGGGGAGCCGGGGAGCTGTTTTTT.

This chain links TRBV10-1 with TRBJ2-1; either TRBD1 or TRBD2 may supply D (5 bases each). The length of the CDR3 is 15 residues. Germline CDR1 and CDR2: WNHNN and SYGVQD (reference sequence). Trimming took off 2 bases at V and 9 bases at J, with 17 bases between the two ends. CDR3 region: CASSEGTEGRIEQFF. CDR3 DNA sequence: TGCGCCAGCAGTGAGGGGACCGAGGGGCGGATTGAGCAGTTCTTC.

Concerning this clone itself: Other DNA sequences in this specimen translate into the identical CDR3. This sequence joins TRBV5-6 and TRBJ1-6; possibly TRBD1 for D (6 bases). The CDR3 is 16 amino acids. V was clipped by 0 bases and J by 2 bases, with 9 bases between them. Germline CDR1 and CDR2: SGHDT and YYEEEE. The CDR3 DNA sequence: TGTGCCAGCAGCTTGGGCGGGGGCACCTATAATTCACCCCTCCACTTT. This gives the protein CASSLGGGTYNSPLHF.

This chain joins TRBV4-1 and TRBJ2-1; no clear D gene. V gave up 3 bases and J gave up 6 bases, with 9 bases separating them. This CDR3 contains 13 residues. From germline, CDR1 is MGHRA and CDR2 YSYEKL. The CDR3 DNA follows: TGCGCCAGCAGCCACGGTTCAGCCAATGAGCAGTTCTTC. Translating gives CASSHGSANEQFF.

This clone was seen only a few times. V is TRBV5-4 and J is TRBJ1-2; unclear D gene. Germline CDR1 is SGHNT and CDR2 is YYREEE (reference sequence). V gave up 0 bases and J gave up 7 bases, with 10 bases separating them. This CDR3 region has 13 residues. The CDR3 DNA sequence: TGTGCCAGCAGCTTGGACGCCTGGGGTGGCTACACCTTC. This encodes CASSLDAWGGYTF.

This sequence joins TRBV6-1 and TRBJ1-2; possibly TRBD1 for D (5 bases). The germline V and J ends were trimmed by 10 bases and 2 bases, with 20 bases remaining between them. Germline-derived CDR1 and CDR2 are MNHNS and SASEGT. CDR3 size: 15 residues. The DNA of the CDR3 is TGTGCCACAATATTCACAGGCGTACACAACTATGGCTACACCTTC. This codes for CATIFTGVHNYGYTF.

The chain joins TRBV7-9 to TRBJ2-7, with 8 bases lining up with TRBD1. V lost 5 bases and J lost 2; bases outside the gene matches: 11. The CDR3 has 16 residues. In germline, CDR1 is SEHNR, CDR2 FQNEAQ (reference sequence). In nucleotides, the CDR3 is TGTGCCAGCAGCCGAGACCCGGGACAGGCAACCTACGAGCAGTACTTC. This sequence encodes CASSRDPGQATYEQYF.

The chain uses TRBV2 and TRBJ2-7; tentatively, D is TRBD1 (6 bases). The V gene lost 1 base and the J gene lost 2 bases, with 12 bases spanning the gap. In germline, CDR1 is SNHLY, CDR2 FYNNEI. The CDR3 runs 15 residues. DNA of the CDR3: TGTGCCAGCAGTGAAGGATGGACAGCCACCTACGAGCAGTACTTC. It is translated as CASSEGWTATYEQYF. The variable domain in full, with the rest retrieved from reference TRBV2 and TRBJ2-7, is EPEVTQTPSHQVTQMGQEVILRCVPISNHLYFYWYRQILGQKVEFLVSFYNNEISEKSEIFDDQFSVERPDGSNFTLKIRSTKLEDSAMYFCASSEGWTATYEQYFGPGTRLTVT.

The V and J genes are TRBV10-3 and TRBJ1-3; D is perhaps TRBD1 (6 bases). Germline-derived CDR1 and CDR2 are ENHRY and SYGVKD. The CDR3 is 16 residues long. Trimming pared 0 bases from V and 4 bases from J, leaving 13 bases between. In DNA, the CDR3 is TGTGCCATCAGTGAGTCGTGGGCAGGGGACGGAAACACCATATATTTT. Translating it yields CAISESWAGDGNTIYF.

The DNA of the CDR3 is TGTGCCAGCAGCAAAGGGGGAGAGACCCAGTACTTC. Translating gives CASSKGGETQYF. V usage is TRBV13 and J usage is TRBJ2-5, with D perhaps TRBD1 (6 bases). The length of the CDR3 is 12 residues. The germline gives CDR1 PRHDT, CDR2 FYEKMQ (reference sequence). The V gene lost 5 bases and the J gene lost 4 bases, with 8 bases spanning the gap.

The V gene is TRBV11-1, the J gene TRBJ2-3; 7 nucleotides agree with TRBD2. V lost 6 bases, J lost 6 bases, and 3 bases stayed unmatched. This CDR3 region has 12 residues. Germline V lookup: CDR1 SGHAT, CDR2 FQDESV (reference sequence). The CDR3 sequence is CASSPGGDTQYF. For the CDR3, the DNA is TGTGCCAGCAGTCCCGGGGGGGATACGCAGTATTTT.

A single count supports this clone. One end of the junction fails to match germline, which may point to a read error. Other DNA sequences from this sample encode an identical CDR3 as well. The V call is TRBV7-7, the J call TRBJ2-5; possibly TRBD2 for D (7 bases). The CDR3 is 15 residues long. The V gene's germline CDR1 is SSHAT and CDR2 FNYEAQ (reference sequence). The CDR3 spells CASSLLQGRGETQYF. The CDR3 coding sequence is TGTGCTAGCAGCTTATTGCAGGGGAGGGGAGAGACCCAGTACTTC.

This chain joins TRBV28 and TRBJ1-1, with D unresolved. The germline V gene has CDR1 MDHEN and CDR2 SYDVKM. V was cut by 3 bases and J by 1 base, with 12 bases left in between. The CDR3 is made up of 15 amino acids. DNA for the CDR3: TGTGCCAGCAGTTTCGGCGACACGCGGAACACTGAAGCTTTCTTT. This codes for CASSFGDTRNTEAFF.

The chain couples TRBV4-2 to TRBJ2-1; 10 nucleotides match TRBD2. V dropped 2 bases and J dropped 1; count of bases not matched to a gene: 8. Germline-derived CDR1 and CDR2 are LGHNA and YNFKEQ. CDR3 length: 18 amino acids. CDR3: CASSQPIAGGTSYNEQFF. For the CDR3, the DNA is TGTGCCAGCAGCCAACCCATAGCGGGGGGAACTTCCTACAATGAGCAGTTCTTC.

This chain uses TRBV2 with TRBJ2-5; D unresolved. The CDR3 sequence is 13 residues long. The V end was cut by 4 bases, the J end by 5 bases, with 11 bases between. Germline loops: CDR1 SNHLY, CDR2 FYNNEI. The CDR3 sequence is CASSVVGYETQYF. CDR3 nucleotide sequence: TGTGCCAGCAGTGTGGTGGGGTACGAGACCCAGTACTTC.

V usage is TRBV6-1 and J usage is TRBJ2-7, with 10 bases matching TRBD2. V shed 7 bases, J shed 4 bases, and the junction held 7 bases outside the gene matches. Germline CDR1 MNHNS, CDR2 SASEGT. The length of the CDR3 is 14 residues. CDR3 loop: CASNRGLAAYEQYF. The DNA for the CDR3 is TGTGCCAGCAATAGAGGACTAGCGGCTTACGAGCAGTACTTC.

V and J are TRBV19 and TRBJ1-6; 7 bases align to TRBD1. The germline V gene encodes CDR1 LNHDA and CDR2 SQIVND (reference sequence). This CDR3 is 16 amino acids long. J gave up 6 bases and V 2 bases, and 7 bases lay outside the gene matches. CDR3 residues: CASSILWDSGNSPLHF. The CDR3 DNA is TGTGCCAGTAGTATACTATGGGACAGCGGTAATTCACCCCTCCACTTT.

The chain recombines TRBV5-4 with TRBJ2-7, with TRBD1 as a possible D gene (5 bases). Germline-derived CDR1 and CDR2 are SGHNT and YYREEE (reference sequence). Trimming left V 4 bases short and J 5 bases short, with 19 bases between. This CDR3 has 15 residues. The CDR3 loop reads CASSERAGNSHEQYF. CDR3 coding DNA: TGTGCCAGCAGCGAGCGTGCAGGGAATTCCCACGAGCAGTACTTC.

V gene TRBV5-6 combines with J gene TRBJ1-2; possibly TRBD1 for D (5 bases). The CDR3 loop spans 15 amino acids. Trimming took off 5 bases at V and 2 bases at J, with 16 bases between the two ends. Germline V gene sequence: CDR1 SGHDT, CDR2 YYEEEE. The CDR3 region is CASSHGAFLNYGYTF. CDR3 DNA: TGTGCCAGCAGTCACGGGGCTTTTCTAAACTATGGCTACACCTTC.

The rearrangement links TRBV13 to TRBJ2-1; TRBD2 matches at 9 bases. The junction had 6 bases not matched to a gene; V was cut back by 4 bases and J by 5 bases. There are 15 residues in the CDR3. The germline V gene encodes CDR1 PRHDT and CDR2 FYEKMQ (reference sequence). In DNA form, the CDR3 reads TGTGCCAGCAGCTACGGACTAGCGCCCCACAATGAGCAGTTCTTC. Its protein product is CASSYGLAPHNEQFF. The full variable domain, its missing parts supplied by reference TRBV13 and TRBJ2-1, is AAGVIQSPRHLIKEKRETATLKCYPIPRHDTVYWYQQGPGQDPQFLISFYEKMQSDKGSIPDRFSAQQFSDYHSELNMSSLELGDSALYFCASSYGLAPHNEQFFGPGTRLTVL.

J is TRBJ2-7 and V is TRBV30; 9 bases line up with TRBD1. Unmatched junction bases numbered 10, after V lost 1 base and J lost 6 bases. The CDR3 sequence is 15 residues long. The germline V gene has CDR1 GTSNPN and CDR2 SVGIG (reference sequence). CDR3 sequence reads: CAWSGGGTGLGEQYF. CDR3 in DNA: TGTGCCTGGAGTGGAGGGGGGACAGGGTTAGGCGAGCAGTACTTC.

Points on this clone: Possible read error: a much larger clone is one base away. Different DNA sequences within this sample yield the same CDR3. V gene TRBV5-1 combines with J gene TRBJ1-2; TRBD1 matches 7 bases. This CDR3 contains 13 residues. V lost 0 bases, J lost 6 bases, and 2 bases stayed unmatched. From germline, CDR1 is SGHRS and CDR2 YFSETQ. The CDR3 spells CASSLETGNGYTF. The CDR3 coding sequence is TGCGCCAGCAGCTTGGAGACAGGGAATGGCTACACCTTC.

This chain joins TRBV18 and TRBJ1-1; D may be TRBD1 (5 bases). Trimming stripped 2 bases from V and 5 bases from J, with 15 bases between. The CDR3 has 15 amino acids. Germline V CDR1 and CDR2: KGHSH, LQKENI. The CDR3 coding sequence is TGTGCCAGCTCACCAATTATAAGGGACTGGACTGAAGCTTTCTTT. As protein: CASSPIIRDWTEAFF.

This chain uses TRBV5-6 with TRBJ2-1, with TRBD2 matching 8 bases. This CDR3 has 15 amino acids. CDR1 and CDR2 (germline): SGHDT, YYEEEE. V shed 4 bases and J 2 bases; nucleotides not matched to a gene: 5. In DNA form, the CDR3 reads TGTGCCAGCAGCGAACGGGGGGGTCCCTACAATGAGCAGTTCTTC. Translating gives CASSERGGPYNEQFF.